These 21 T cell receptor gamma chains came from one sample sequenced in a study of γδ T cells in repeated Plasmodium falciparum infection. TCRdb ran CATT on the multiplex PCR reads. This sample carries 20,000 to 30,000 gamma-chain clones, over 2.5% of them seen once, and the ten largest clones take approximately 33%. Flow sorting of PBMC yielded separate Vgamma9/Vdelta2+ and Vdelta2-negative gammadelta T cell populations for bulk repertoire analysis. Sequencing input: gamma-delta T cells from blood. Source of these receptors: a pool of human donors (malaria-infected and uninfected, not separated).

This clone was seen repeatedly, ten times or more. TCRdb attributes to this sequence the protein of a much larger clone, which differs from the DNA translation at residue 7; a read error is likely, and the protein displayed is translated from the DNA. The V call is TRGV9, the J call TRGJ1 or TRGJ2. There are 11 residues in the CDR3. In germline, CDR1 is GITISATS, CDR2 ISYDGTV (reference sequence). The junction had 5 bases not matched to a gene; V was cut back by 2 bases and J by 10 bases. CDR3 in DNA: TGTGCCTTGTGGGAGGATAGAAAGAAACTCTTT. Translating gives CALWEDRKKLF.

This clone was found a few times. TCRdb lists the protein of a much larger clone for this DNA, which differs at residue 18, so this is likely a read error; the protein given here is translated from the DNA itself. The CDR3 coding sequence is TGTGCCTTGTGGGAGGCCCGACCGACAGATCAAGAGTTGGGCAAAAAAATCACGGTATTT. It encodes CALWEARPTDQELGKKITVF. The V gene is listed as TRGV9; no J gene was called. CDR3 length: 20 amino acids. From germline, CDR1 is GITISATS and CDR2 ISYDGTV (reference sequence).

This clone was detected only a few times. This DNA translates differently at residue 12 from the TCRdb protein, which is that of a much larger clone; a read error is likely, and the protein shown is the DNA's own translation. The J gene is uncalled and the V gene is TRGV9. Looked up from germline, CDR1 is GITISATS and CDR2 is ISYDGTV (reference sequence). This CDR3 is built from 14 residues. The CDR3 region is CALWEVTSCYKRLF. In DNA form, the CDR3 reads TGTGCCTTGTGGGAGGTGACAAGTTGTTATAAGAGACTCTTT.

This clone occurred many times. A far larger clone lies a single base away; this is likely a read error. The rearrangement links TRGV8 to TRGJ1 or TRGJ2. Germline trimming cut 2 bases from V and 5 bases from J; bases unmatched to any gene: 0. This CDR3 has 11 residues. Germline V CDR1 and CDR2: VENAVY, YDSYNSRV. CDR3 nucleotides: TGTGCCACCTGGGATAATTATAAGAAACTCTTT. It codes for CATWDNYKKLF.

Many counts were recorded for this clone. The genes are TRGV3 and TRGJP2. The V gene's germline CDR1 is VTNTFY and CDR2 YDVSTARD (reference sequence). Trimming cost V 3 bases and J 5 bases; bases outside gene matches: 3. The CDR3 is made up of 13 amino acids. CDR3 loop: CATWDFSDWIKTF. The CDR3 region has the DNA TGTGCCACCTGGGACTTCAGTGATTGGATCAAGACGTTT.

This clone has just one count. CDR3 sequence (DNA): TGTGCCTTGTGGGAGTCATCCCGGTTGGGCAAAAAAATCAAGGTATTT. It yields the protein CALWESSRLGKKIKVF. The rearrangement joins TRGV9 to TRGJP. The J gene, absent from TCRdb, was called here by matching the DNA to germline. V lost 3 bases to trimming and J lost 9 bases; unmatched junction nucleotides: 8. CDR1 is GITISATS and CDR2 is ISYDGTV in the germline V gene (reference sequence). The length of the CDR3 is 16 residues.

This clone was seen many times. The chain is built from TRGV4 and TRGJ1 or TRGJ2. TCRdb gives no J gene; it was assigned here by matching the DNA to germline. The germline V gene encodes CDR1 EGSTGY and CDR2 YDSYTSSV. This CDR3 region has 11 residues. J was trimmed by 0 bases and V by 11 bases; bases with no gene match: 4. The CDR3 loop reads CAIRNYYKKLF. In DNA form, the CDR3 reads TGTGCCATACGGAATTATTATAAGAAACTCTTT.

This clone is termed medium-sized. The gene calls are TRGV9 and TRGJ1 or TRGJ2. The CDR3 loop spans 11 amino acids. V lost 5 bases and J lost 6; bases outside the gene matches: 4. Germline CDR1 reads GITISATS; CDR2 reads ISYDGTV (reference sequence). The CDR3 DNA sequence: TGTGCCTTGTGGGGGGTTTATAAGAAACTCTTT. It encodes CALWGVYKKLF.

At least ten counts were recorded for this clone. The chain employs TRGV3 and TRGJ1 or TRGJ2. The J gene is not listed in TCRdb, so it was assigned here from a DNA match to germline. Looked up from germline, CDR1 is VTNTFY and CDR2 is YDVSTARD (reference sequence). CDR3 size: 12 residues. V lost 3 bases to trimming and J lost 7 bases; unmatched junction nucleotides: 6. The CDR3 loop is CATWDPRYKKLF. The CDR3 DNA is TGTGCCACCTGGGACCCGCGGTATAAGAAACTCTTT.

In this sample, this clone turned up a few times. A far more abundant clone sits one base away, making this likely a read error. The chain couples TRGV9 to TRGJP. The J gene, absent from TCRdb, was called here by matching the DNA to germline. The V and J ends lost 0 bases and 7 bases, in that order; junction bases with no gene match: 9. The CDR3 consists of 18 residues. The germline CDR1 and CDR2 sequences are GITISATS and ISYDGTV (reference sequence). CDR3 DNA: TGTGCCTTGTGGGAGGTGCAAGTCGGGGAGTTGGGCAAAAAAATCAAGGTATTT. It is translated as CALWEVQVGELGKKIKVF.

In its sample, this clone was seen many times. The protein held in TCRdb is that of a much larger clone and does not match this DNA's translation at residue 10, likely because of a read error; the protein shown is translated from the DNA. The J gene is TRGJ1 or TRGJ2, the V gene TRGV9. The CDR3 loop spans 14 amino acids. CDR1 is GITISATS, CDR2 ISYDGTV, per germline (reference sequence). The CDR3, as DNA: TGTGCCTTGTGGGAGGTACCCTATTATAATAAGAAACTCTTT. As protein: CALWEVPYYNKKLF.

At least ten counts were recorded for this clone. The amino acid sequence in TCRdb belongs to a much larger clone and departs from this DNA's translation at residue 3, likely a sequencing read error; the sequence shown is translated from the DNA. V usage is TRGV9 and J usage is TRGJP. Matching the DNA to germline supplied the J gene, which TCRdb does not give. In germline, CDR1 is GITISATS, CDR2 ISYDGTV (reference sequence). The CDR3 has 14 residues. The CDR3 loop reads CASWEELGKKIKVF. The CDR3 DNA reads as TGTGCCTCGTGGGAAGAGTTGGGCAAAAAAATCAAGGTATTT.

This clone was counted between two and nine times. TCRdb's protein for this DNA is that of a much larger clone and differs from the translation at residue 4, likely a read error; the protein shown is the DNA translation. The sample holds other DNA sequences that translate to the same CDR3. This sequence joins TRGV9 and TRGJ1 or TRGJ2. The J gene is not listed in TCRdb, so it was assigned here from a DNA match to germline. This CDR3 spans 11 amino acids. Germline V gene sequence: CDR1 GITISATS, CDR2 ISYDGTV (reference sequence). CDR3 DNA sequence: TGTGCCTTGCGGGACGAAGTTAAGAAACTCTTT. Amino acids: CALRDEVKKLF.

This clone occurred many times. TCRdb pairs this DNA with a much larger clone's protein that differs at residue 3, likely a read error; the protein shown was translated from the DNA. This chain joins TRGV2 and TRGJ1 or TRGJ2. The CDR3 runs to 12 residues. Germline CDR1 and CDR2: EGSNGY and YDSYNSKV. The CDR3 loop is CASWDGYYKKLF. In DNA form, the CDR3 reads TGTGCCTCCTGGGACGGTTATTATAAGAAACTCTTT.

This clone has ten or more counts. The mismatch at residue 9 between this DNA's translation and the TCRdb protein of a much larger clone likely reflects a read error; the protein shown is translated from the DNA. The chain links TRGV9 to TRGJ1 or TRGJ2. Germline V lookup: CDR1 GITISATS, CDR2 ISYDGTV (reference sequence). This CDR3 has 12 amino acids. The CDR3 region is CALWEVSYNKLF. The CDR3 nucleotides are TGTGCCTTGTGGGAGGTCTCTTATAATAAACTCTTT.

At least ten counts were recorded for this clone. A much more abundant neighbour one base away suggests this may be a read error. The V call is TRGV4, the J call TRGJ1 or TRGJ2. The CDR3 is 13 amino acids. Germline CDR1 reads EGSTGY; CDR2 reads YDSYTSSV. The CDR3 region has the DNA TGTGCCACCTGGGGCCCTCCTAAATATAGGAAACTCTTT. It is translated as CATWGPPKYRKLF.

This clone was counted only a few times. This may arise from a read error, as a much more abundant clone is one base away. No DNA is shown, since the ends of the CDR3 on it are uncertain; the CDR3 is the one TCRdb lists. V gene assignment gives TRGV2, but the J gene was left uncalled. Including both end residues, the CDR3 is 35 amino acids long. In germline, CDR1 is EGSNGY, CDR2 YDSYNSKV. The CDR3: CATWDGLRFWFVIRNSLAVEQHLLSQVSIGRIQHF.

Regarding this clone: For this DNA, TCRdb reports the protein of a much larger clone, which diverges at residue 9, most likely from a read error; the protein presented here is translated directly from the DNA. The CDR3 protein is CATWDYKDHYKKLF. The CDR3 DNA reads as TGTGCCACCTGGGATTACAAAGATCATTATAAGAAACTCTTT. This rearrangement joins TRGV3 to TRGJ1 or TRGJ2. Here the J gene came from matching the DNA to germline, since TCRdb omits it. This CDR3 has 14 amino acids. The V segment lost 4 bases and the J segment 5 bases; nucleotides outside the gene matches: 11. Germline V gene sequence: CDR1 VTNTFY, CDR2 YDVSTARD (reference sequence).

With respect to this clone: This DNA translates differently at residue 7 from the TCRdb protein, which is that of a much larger clone; a read error is likely, and the protein shown is the DNA's own translation. V gene TRGV3 combines with J gene TRGJ1 or TRGJ2. Since TCRdb gives no J gene, matching the DNA to germline was used here to assign it. With V trimmed by 4 bases and J by 3 bases, 6 bases remained unmatched. Germline assignment: CDR1 VTNTFY and CDR2 YDVSTARD (reference sequence). The CDR3 spans 13 residues. CDR3 DNA sequence: TGTGCCACCTGGGAGTTGAGTTATTATAAGAAACTCTTT. Amino acid sequence: CATWELSYYKKLF.

This clone has ten or more counts. This likely came from a read error, as a far larger clone is one base away. A V gene of TRGV9 was called, but no J gene was assigned. Per germline, CDR1 GITISATS and CDR2 ISYDGTV (reference sequence). This CDR3 has 12 amino acids. DNA of the CDR3: TGTGCCTTGTGGGAGGAAAATCATAAGAAGCTCTTT. Translated, it gives CALWEENHKKLF.

This clone has ten or more counts. The chain couples TRGV5 to TRGJ1 or TRGJ2. As TCRdb names no J gene, one was assigned here on the basis of a DNA match to germline. V dropped 0 bases and J dropped 1; count of bases not matched to a gene: 6. Germline V gene data show CDR1 as VINAFY and CDR2 as YDVSNSKD. The CDR3 is made up of 15 amino acids. The CDR3 DNA reads TGTGCCACCTGGGACAGGAATTTCAATTATTATAAGAAACTCTTT. Residues: CATWDRNFNYYKKLF.